This TCR beta chain was sequenced in a study of blood T cell repertoires in COVID-19. Some clones are missing from TCRdb's copy, which holds only in-frame ones; the method was immunoSEQ multiplex PCR. The sample lists approximately 270,000 clones, roughly four fifths occurring once. V gave up 4 bases and J gave up 2 bases; unmatched junction bases: 1. The CDR3 extends over 14 amino acids. Per germline, CDR1 SGHAT and CDR2 FQDESV (reference sequence). The chain recombines TRBV11-1 with TRBJ2-7; 11 bases are a match to TRBD1. This sequence originates from an older person with COVID-19, enrolled during active disease. Sequenced sample: peripheral blood. CDR3 bases: TGTGCCAGCAGCTGGGGACAGGGGGCCTACGAGCAGTACTTC. This sequence encodes CASSWGQGAYEQYF.